This TCR beta chain was sequenced during a study of identical twins (dated by TCRdb to 2015 to 2016). About the investigation overall: To test whether fetal clonotypes persist, the study used deep sequencing on TCR alpha and beta repertoires from monozygotic twins, unrelated adults of various ages, and cord blood. To rule out contamination, the twin experiments were replicated at different times with different library preparation protocols.

CDR1 is given as SEHNR and CDR2 as FQNEAQ, both from the germline V gene (reference sequence). The CDR3 holds 14 amino acids from the cysteine to the phenylalanine. Only the CDR3 DNA is retained, 42 bases long and in frame from the first base. Trimming at the junction amounts to 6 bases on V and 1 base on J, and the germline ends lie 12 bases apart. All donors were healthy Caucasians. Using Miltenyi CD45RO+ enrichment and human naive T-cell isolation kits, memory (CD45RO+) and naive T cells were isolated from PBMC. This clonotype appeared many times. Its specific antigen is unknown. Base qualities are not at hand, and no much larger clone is one base apart. The investigation overall reported the following: Compared with coincidental sharing between unrelated individuals, an excess of low generation-probability sequences was observed among out-of-frame TCR alpha sequences shared between twins. Invariant T cells such as MAIT and iNKT could partly confound zero-insertion analyses, though diverse VJ usage argued against this for most clonotypes. Because the same donors could not be followed over many years, the conclusions relied on cross-sectional statistical analysis. In monozygotic twins, out-of-frame TCR alpha sharing was systematically underestimated by recombination models, although the models agreed with sharing between unrelated individuals. Abundant cord blood beta clonotypes carried fewer insertions; young adult naive repertoires showed a weaker similar trend, while memory repertoires showed none. The excess sharing between twins in beta out-of-frame sequences was weaker because fewer shared sequences reduced the signal-to-noise ratio.

The protocol used for the library was 5' RACE. This sample was sequenced with an Illumina HiSeq 2000. A universal primer binding site was introduced by template switching, and a unique molecular identifier was present in the final cDNA, enabling accurate counting of TCR cDNA molecules. Specific primers in the conserved constant-segment region were used to synthesize first-strand cDNA for the TCR alpha and beta chains. To control for contamination, each cDNA library was double barcoded with a SMART-Mk sample barcode plus Illumina barcodes. TruSeq adapter sequences and Illumina sample barcodes were added in two successive PCR steps. Sequencing of the TCR alpha and beta cDNA libraries was done on the Illumina HiSeq platform using custom primers. Per the original workflow: MiGEC processed the raw reads to extract unique molecular identifiers, while MiXCR was used to determine the CDR3 positions. Recombination models were inferred per individual with the repgenHMM and IGoR tools using an EM algorithm. Shared clonotypes were analyzed with the tcR package in R, and sharing was normalized by the product of cloneset sizes. Out-of-frame nonproductive sequences were analyzed to study raw recombination free of thymic and clonal selection effects. TCRdb reran the public reads through fastp at Q25 and MiXCR, keeping productive beta chains. Duplicate CDR3 protein sequences are folded into a single record with the most common DNA and genes. TCRdb's processing, not the authors' own work, is the source of the V and J calls. The sample table contains about 100,000 distinct CDR3 sequences; only one count was recorded for around 5.5% of them. The top ten clones comprise more than 10% of the sample.

The specimen sequenced was memory T cells sorted from blood. The label giving this sample's cell subset or site can be read as: CD45RO+ enriched T cells. This TCR was sampled from a woman aged 50 to 60 in good health. The sequence joins TRBV7-9 to TRBJ2-5, with the D gene possibly TRBD1 or TRBD2, each one fitting 5 bases. The sequenced DNA is TGTGCCAGCAGGCAAAGGGGACCCCAAGAGACCCAGTACTTC. Its translation reads: CASRQRGPQETQYF.